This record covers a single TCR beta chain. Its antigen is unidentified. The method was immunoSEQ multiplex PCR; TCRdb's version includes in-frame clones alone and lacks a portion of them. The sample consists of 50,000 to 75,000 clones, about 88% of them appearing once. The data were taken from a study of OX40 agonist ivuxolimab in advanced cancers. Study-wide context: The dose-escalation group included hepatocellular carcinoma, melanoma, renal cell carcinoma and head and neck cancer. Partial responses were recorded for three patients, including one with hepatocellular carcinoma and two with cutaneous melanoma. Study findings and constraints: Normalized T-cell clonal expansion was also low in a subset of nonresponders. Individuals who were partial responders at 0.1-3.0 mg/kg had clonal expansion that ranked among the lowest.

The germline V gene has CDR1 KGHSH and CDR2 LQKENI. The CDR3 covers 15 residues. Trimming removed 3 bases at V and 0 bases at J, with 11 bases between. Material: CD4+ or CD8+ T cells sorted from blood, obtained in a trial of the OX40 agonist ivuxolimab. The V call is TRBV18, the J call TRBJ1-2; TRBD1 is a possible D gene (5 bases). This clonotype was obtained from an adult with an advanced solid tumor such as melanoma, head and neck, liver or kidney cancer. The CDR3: CASSPLDTSNYGYTF. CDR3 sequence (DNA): TGTGCCAGCTCACCCCTGGACACGTCTAACTATGGCTACACCTTC.